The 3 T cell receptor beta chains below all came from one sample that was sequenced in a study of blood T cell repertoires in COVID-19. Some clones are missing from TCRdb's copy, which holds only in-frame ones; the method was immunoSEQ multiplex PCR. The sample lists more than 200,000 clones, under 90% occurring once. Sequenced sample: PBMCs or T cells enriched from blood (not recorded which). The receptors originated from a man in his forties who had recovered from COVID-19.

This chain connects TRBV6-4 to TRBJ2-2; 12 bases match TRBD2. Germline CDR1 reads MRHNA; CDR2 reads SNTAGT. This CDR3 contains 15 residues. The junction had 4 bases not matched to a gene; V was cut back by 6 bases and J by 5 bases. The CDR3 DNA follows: TGTGCCAGCAGCCTAGCGGGGGGGCATACCGGGGAGCTGTTTTTT. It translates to CASSLAGGHTGELFF.

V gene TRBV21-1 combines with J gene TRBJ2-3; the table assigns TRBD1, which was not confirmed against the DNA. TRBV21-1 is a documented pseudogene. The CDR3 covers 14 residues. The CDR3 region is CASSKGRGTDTQYF. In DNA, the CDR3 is TGTGCCAGCAGCAAAGGCAGGGGCACAGATACGCAGTATTTT.

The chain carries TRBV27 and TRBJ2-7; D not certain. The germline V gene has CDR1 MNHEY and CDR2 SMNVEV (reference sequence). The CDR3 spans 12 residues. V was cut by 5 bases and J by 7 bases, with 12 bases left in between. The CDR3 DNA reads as TGTGCCAGCAGTACGGTTGGCGGAGAGCAGTACTTC. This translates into CASSTVGGEQYF.